The 14 T cell receptor beta chains listed next were all sequenced from one sample in a study of OX40 agonist ivuxolimab in advanced cancers. Clones were read by immunoSEQ multiplex PCR, and TCRdb kept only the in-frame ones, dropping some. The table includes 65,000 to 85,000 clones, approximately 88% detected once. The sequences come from CD4+ or CD8+ T cells sorted from blood, collected in a trial of the OX40 agonist ivuxolimab. These receptors were taken from an adult with an advanced solid tumor such as melanoma, head and neck, liver or kidney cancer.

This clone was seen only a few times. The sample has other DNA sequences that encode this CDR3 too. The chain carries TRBV6-1 and TRBJ1-2; D remains ambiguous. In germline, CDR1 is MNHNS, CDR2 SASEGT. There are 14 residues in the CDR3. Trimming took 2 bases from V and 4 from J, leaving 11 bases between them. The CDR3 nucleotides read TGTGCCAGCAGTGAAATCAGGCTGTCCTATGGCTACACCTTC. Amino acids: CASSEIRLSYGYTF.

The chain is built from TRBV28 and TRBJ1-2; D not resolved. Between the trimmed V and J ends, which lost 1 base and 8 bases, there was a span of 8 bases. The CDR3 runs 12 residues. From germline, CDR1 is MDHEN and CDR2 SYDVKM. The CDR3 is CASSLSGTGYTF. The CDR3 nucleotides read TGTGCCAGCAGTTTATCGGGTACCGGCTACACCTTC.

V is TRBV9 and J is TRBJ2-2, with TRBD2 matching 10 bases. This CDR3 contains 15 residues. Germline loops: CDR1 SGDLS, CDR2 YYNGEE. The J segment lost 4 bases and the V segment lost 4 bases, leaving 4 bases of the junction unmatched. CDR3 protein: CASSLSGGFTGELFF. CDR3 sequence (DNA): TGTGCCAGCAGCCTTAGCGGGGGGTTCACCGGGGAGCTGTTTTTT.

The chain links TRBV28 to TRBJ1-6; D gene uncertain. Germline assignment: CDR1 MDHEN and CDR2 SYDVKM. V dropped 3 bases and J dropped 0 bases, with 3 bases sitting between them. This CDR3 contains 14 residues. The CDR3 reads CASSLGSYNSPLHF. For the CDR3, the DNA is TGTGCCAGCAGTTTGGGCTCCTATAATTCACCCCTCCACTTT.

This clone was recorded only once. The chain carries TRBV10-3 and TRBJ1-1; D remains unclear. Germline-derived CDR1 and CDR2 are ENHRY and SYGVKD. Trimming cost V 2 bases and J 5 bases, with 12 bases left between them. The CDR3 is 14 residues long. The DNA of the CDR3 is TGTGCCATCAGTGAGGACACCCAGAGGACTGAAGCTTTCTTT. This gives the protein CAISEDTQRTEAFF.

V and J are TRBV21-1 and TRBJ2-7. TRBV21-1 is a pseudogene locus. The CDR3 totals 16 residues. CDR3 DNA sequence: TGTGCCAGCAGCAAAGCGCTGACTGTTAGGGCCTACGAGCAGTACTTC. Encoded protein: CASSKALTVRAYEQYF.

This clone was seen only a few times. V gene TRBV7-2 combines with J gene TRBJ2-7; a possible D gene is TRBD1 (5 bases). The V end was cut by 1 base, the J end by 1 base, with 11 bases between. There are 15 residues in the CDR3. The V gene's germline CDR1 is SGHTA and CDR2 FQGNSA. The CDR3 DNA sequence: TGTGCCAGCAGCTTAGTGGGGCAGGCGTCCTACGAGCAGTACTTC. Its translation is CASSLVGQASYEQYF.

The rearrangement uses TRBV19 and TRBJ1-4; 9 bases are shared with TRBD1. The CDR3 length is 16 residues. V gave up 2 bases and J gave up 8 bases; unmatched junction bases: 9. Germline assignment: CDR1 LNHDA and CDR2 SQIVND (reference sequence). CDR3 coding DNA: TGTGCCAGTAGTATATGGGGGACAGGGAGTAAAGAAAAACTGTTTTTT. It is translated as CASSIWGTGSKEKLFF.

V and J are TRBV7-3 and TRBJ2-1; D not resolved. CDR1 is SGHTA and CDR2 is FQGTGA in the germline V gene. The length of the CDR3 is 15 residues. V lost 4 bases and J 1 base, leaving 11 bases between the germline ends. The CDR3 nucleotides read TGTGCCAGCAGCTCGGGTCCCACTTCCTACAATGAGCAGTTCTTC. Its protein is CASSSGPTSYNEQFF.

This chain connects TRBV4-1 to TRBJ2-3, with 8 bases that match TRBD2. CDR1 is MGHRA, CDR2 YSYEKL, per germline. CDR3 size: 16 residues. V shed 5 bases and J 1 base; nucleotides not matched to a gene: 8. CDR3 coding DNA: TGCGCCAGCAGCTTTTCCCGTAGCGGGGGCACAGATACGCAGTATTTT. Translated: CASSFSRSGGTDTQYF.

This chain connects TRBV5-5 to TRBJ2-5, with 8 bases lining up with TRBD1. CDR1 and CDR2 (germline): SGHKS, YYEKEE (reference sequence). This CDR3 contains 15 residues. The J segment lost 4 bases and the V segment lost 1 base, leaving 6 bases of the junction unmatched. The CDR3 sequence is CASSLSGDRGETQYF. The CDR3 DNA is TGTGCCAGCAGCTTGTCGGGAGACAGGGGAGAGACCCAGTACTTC. Complete variable domain (other parts from reference TRBV5-5 and TRBJ2-5): DAGVTQSPTHLIKTRGQQVTLRCSPISGHKSVSWYQQVLGQGPQFIFQYYEKEERGRGNFPDRFSARQFPNYSSELNVNALLLGDSALYLCASSLSGDRGETQYFGPGTRLLVL.

J is TRBJ1-2 and V is TRBV5-6; 12 nucleotides agree with TRBD1. The germline V gene has CDR1 SGHDT and CDR2 YYEEEE. The V gene end was trimmed by 3 bases and the J gene end by 7 bases; junction bases not matched to a gene: 4. This CDR3 has 14 residues. CDR3 amino acids: CASSWGQGAGGYTF. Here the CDR3 DNA reads TGTGCCAGCAGCTGGGGACAGGGGGCTGGTGGCTACACCTTC.

CDR3 DNA sequence: TGTGCCAGCGCGCGGGAAGCCGGGGCAGATACGCAGTATTTT. Amino acid sequence: CASAREAGADTQYF. This chain joins TRBV6-4 and TRBJ2-3; D might be TRBD2 (6 bases). The CDR3 consists of 14 residues. Per the germline V gene, CDR1 is MRHNA and CDR2 is SNTAGT. Deletions cut 8 bases from V and 4 bases from J, with 16 bases between.

The V and J genes are TRBV19 and TRBJ1-4; the D gene is possibly TRBD1 (5 bases). Trimming pared 4 bases from V and 0 bases from J, leaving 9 bases between. This CDR3 is 15 amino acids long. CDR1 and CDR2 from the germline V gene are LNHDA and SQIVND (reference sequence). The CDR3 DNA sequence: TGTGCCAGTAGTACAACAGGTGCAACTAATGAAAAACTGTTTTTT. Translated, it gives CASSTTGATNEKLFF.